The source of this T cell receptor (beta chain) is a study of T-cell reconstitution after alpha-beta-depleted transplantation in children. This clonotype was seen ten or more times. Its antigen is undetermined. Study findings and constraints: Among T cells one year after transplant, newly produced cells accounted for most counts and diversity. Reported findings indicate that, about two months after transplant, alpha-beta T cells came from several hundred expanded clones, which were derived from non-depleted graft cells. In some patients, recipient T cells and intrathymic progenitors surviving conditioning explained high day-60 diversity.

Molecular barcoding with unique molecular identifiers was used for the TCRbeta library. From the PCR reads, TCRdb called clonotypes with MiXCR, one entry per CDR3 protein. Of 400,000 to 450,000 distinct CDR3 sequences listed, 43% are singletons. V gave up 0 bases and J gave up 4 bases, with 11 bases separating them. Germline V CDR1 and CDR2: SGDLS, YYNGEE. The CDR3 has 15 residues. The chain couples TRBV9 to TRBJ2-1; tentatively, D is TRBD2 (5 bases). Material: PBMCs, obtained before TCRalphabeta/CD19-depleted stem cell transplant. The TCR was taken from a girl aged 2 to 10 with aplastic anemia, due to receive a stem cell transplant. The CDR3 protein is CASSVAPAEYNEQFF. CDR3 DNA sequence: TGTGCCAGCAGCGTAGCCCCAGCGGAGTACAATGAGCAGTTCTTC.